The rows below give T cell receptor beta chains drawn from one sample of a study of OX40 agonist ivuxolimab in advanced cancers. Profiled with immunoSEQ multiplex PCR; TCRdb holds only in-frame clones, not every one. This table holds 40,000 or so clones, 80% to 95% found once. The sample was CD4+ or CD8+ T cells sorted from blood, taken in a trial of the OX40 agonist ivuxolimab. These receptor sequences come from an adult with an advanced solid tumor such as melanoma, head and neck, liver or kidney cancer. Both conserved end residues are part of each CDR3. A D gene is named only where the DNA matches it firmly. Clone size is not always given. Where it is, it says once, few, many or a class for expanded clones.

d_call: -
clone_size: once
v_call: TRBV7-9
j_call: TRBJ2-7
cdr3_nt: TGTGCCAGCAGCTTAACCCAGGGTTCCTTTCTCTACGAGCAGTACTTC
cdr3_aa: CASSLTQGSFLYEQYF

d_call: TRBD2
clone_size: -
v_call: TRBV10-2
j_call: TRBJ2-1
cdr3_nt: TGCGCCAGCAGTGAGGTAGCGGGAGTAGGTGAGCAGTTCTTC
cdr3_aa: CASSEVAGVGEQFF

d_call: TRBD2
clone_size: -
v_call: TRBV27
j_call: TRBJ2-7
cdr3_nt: TGTGCCAGCAGTCCCCTAGCGGGAGCGACCTACGAGCAGTACTTC
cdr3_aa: CASSPLAGATYEQYF

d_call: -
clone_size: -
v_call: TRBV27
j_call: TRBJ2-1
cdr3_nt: TGTGCCAGCAGCCCCTATCACCGGACTGTAGATGAGCAGTTCTTC
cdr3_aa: CASSPYHRTVDEQFF

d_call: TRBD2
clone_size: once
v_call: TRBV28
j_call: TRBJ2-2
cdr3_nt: TGTGCCAGCAGTCTACCTCCGGGGGTACTAGCGGGAGAGACCGGGGAGCTGTTTTTT
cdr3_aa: CASSLPPGVLAGETGELFF

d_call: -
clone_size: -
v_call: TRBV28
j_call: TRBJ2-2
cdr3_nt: TGTGCCAGCAGTTTTCGTTTGACTGGGGAGCTGTTTTTT
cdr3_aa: CASSFRLTGELFF

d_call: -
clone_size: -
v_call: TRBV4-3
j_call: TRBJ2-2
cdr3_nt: TGCGCCAGCAGCCAAGATTACTTTTCCGGGGAGCTGTTTTTT
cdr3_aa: CASSQDYFSGELFF

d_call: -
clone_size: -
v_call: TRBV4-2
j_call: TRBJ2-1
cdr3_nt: TGTGCCAGCAGCCAAGATCTCAGCAATGGGCAGTTCTTC
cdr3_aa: CASSQDLSNGQFF

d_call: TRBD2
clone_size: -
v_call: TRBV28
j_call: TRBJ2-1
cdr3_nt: TGTGCCAGCAGTTTAGGTGTTGGGACTAGCCTAGGAAATGAGCAGTTCTTC
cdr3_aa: CASSLGVGTSLGNEQFF

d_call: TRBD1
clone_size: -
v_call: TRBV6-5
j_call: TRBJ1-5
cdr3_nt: TGTGCCAGCAGTTACCAATCAGGGGGGGGTCAGCCCCAGCATTTT
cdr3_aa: CASSYQSGGGQPQHF

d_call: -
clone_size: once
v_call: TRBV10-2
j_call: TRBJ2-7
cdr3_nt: TGCGCCAGCAGTGGTACTAGCCTGAGGGGGTACGAGCAGTACTTC
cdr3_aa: CASSGTSLRGYEQYF

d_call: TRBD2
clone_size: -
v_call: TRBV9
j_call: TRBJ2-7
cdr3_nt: TGTGCCAGCAGCGTAGATAGCGGGAGCGGGTACGAGCAGTACTTC
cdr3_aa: CASSVDSGSGYEQYF

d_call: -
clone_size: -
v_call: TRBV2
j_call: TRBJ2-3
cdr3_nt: TGTGCCAGCAGTGAAGCGCTTATTAGTGCCTTGACAGATACGCAGTATTTT
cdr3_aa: CASSEALISALTDTQYF

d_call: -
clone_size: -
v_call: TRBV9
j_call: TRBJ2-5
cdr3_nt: TGTGCCAGCAGCGAACGGGGCCTACAAGAGACCCAGTACTTC
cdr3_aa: CASSERGLQETQYF

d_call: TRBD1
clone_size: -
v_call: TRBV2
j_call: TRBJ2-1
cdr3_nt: TGTGCCAGCAGAATGACAGGGACCCTTAATGAGCAGTTCTTC
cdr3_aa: CASRMTGTLNEQFF

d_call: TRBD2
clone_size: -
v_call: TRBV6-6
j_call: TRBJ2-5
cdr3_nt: TGTGCCAGCAGTTACAGGACTAGCCAGGGATTGGCCCAGTACTTC
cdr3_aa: CASSYRTSQGLAQYF

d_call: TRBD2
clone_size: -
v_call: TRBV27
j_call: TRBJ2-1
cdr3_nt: TGTGCCAGCACCAATAGCGGGAGTGATAATGAGCAGTTCTTC
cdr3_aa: CASTNSGSDNEQFF